The TCR beta chain under discussion was sequenced for a study of blood T cell repertoires in COVID-19. After removal of 5 bases from V and 7 bases from J, the junction contained 4 bases not matched to a gene. This CDR3 is built from 13 residues. CDR1 and CDR2 from the germline V gene are MNHEY and SVGAGI. Only in-frame clones appear in the TCRdb table, and some are missing; sequencing was by immunoSEQ multiplex PCR. The sample has 130,000 to 150,000 clones; under 90% are singletons. This clonotype originated in a man between 65 and 80 years old who had recovered from COVID-19. The V call is TRBV6-5, the J call TRBJ1-5; 8 bases are shared with TRBD1. The specimen sequenced was peripheral blood. The CDR3 protein is CASSRQGTQPQHF. Here the CDR3 DNA reads TGTGCCAGCAGTCGACAGGGGACCCAGCCCCAGCATTTT.